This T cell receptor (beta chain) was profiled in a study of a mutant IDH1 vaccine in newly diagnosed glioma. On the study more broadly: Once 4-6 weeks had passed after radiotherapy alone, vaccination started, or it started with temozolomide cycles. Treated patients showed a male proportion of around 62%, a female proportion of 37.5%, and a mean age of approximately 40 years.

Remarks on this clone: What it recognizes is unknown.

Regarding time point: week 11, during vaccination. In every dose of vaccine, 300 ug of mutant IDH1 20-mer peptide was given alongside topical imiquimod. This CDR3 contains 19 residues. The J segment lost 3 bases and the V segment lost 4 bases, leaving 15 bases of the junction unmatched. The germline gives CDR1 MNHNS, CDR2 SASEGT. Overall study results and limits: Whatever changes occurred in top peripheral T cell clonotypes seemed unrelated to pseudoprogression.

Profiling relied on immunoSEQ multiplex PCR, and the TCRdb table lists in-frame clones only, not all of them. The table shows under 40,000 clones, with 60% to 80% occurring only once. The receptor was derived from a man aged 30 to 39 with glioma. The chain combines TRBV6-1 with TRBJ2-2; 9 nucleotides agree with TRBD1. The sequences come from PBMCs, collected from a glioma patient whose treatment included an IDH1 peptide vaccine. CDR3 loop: CASSVGQGFAGSDTGELFF. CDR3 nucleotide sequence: TGTGCCAGCAGTGTAGGACAGGGGTTCGCTGGGTCGGACACCGGGGAGCTGTTTTTT.